This is a list of T cell receptor beta chains from one sample in a study of cytomegalovirus exposure and HLA in healthy donors. Libraries were prepared by immunoSEQ multiplex PCR; TCRdb keeps only in-frame clonotypes and omits some of them. Of 150,000 to 200,000 clones in the sample, 75% to 90% are singletons; the top ten hold less than 9%. The sequenced sample was PBMCs. All receptors derive from a man in his late teens or twenties in good health and CMV-seropositive. CDR3s include the opening cysteine and the closing phenylalanine or tryptophan. A D gene is named only where the DNA matches it firmly. Clone size is given for some rows only: seen once, a few or many times, or a class if the clone is expanded.

clone size: few
J gene: TRBJ2-7
D gene: .
V gene: TRBV10-3
CDR3 DNA: TGTGCCATCAGAGACAGTTCCTACGAGCAGTACTTC
CDR3 protein: CAIRDSSYEQYF

clone size: .
J gene: TRBJ1-5
D gene: .
V gene: TRBV4-1
CDR3 DNA: TGCGCCAGCAGCCAAGAGTATACAGAAAATCAGCCCCAGCATTTT
CDR3 protein: CASSQEYTENQPQHF

clone size: .
J gene: TRBJ2-1
D gene: .
V gene: TRBV11-3
CDR3 DNA: TGTGCCAGCAGCTCGGACGGAGGGCCCCACAATGAGCAGTTCTTC
CDR3 protein: CASSSDGGPHNEQFF

clone size: .
J gene: TRBJ2-3
D gene: TRBD2
V gene: TRBV29-1
CDR3 DNA: TGCAGCGCCATCGACCCTAGCGGAGCGAGCACAGATACGCAGTATTTT
CDR3 protein: CSAIDPSGASTDTQYF

clone size: .
J gene: TRBJ2-7
D gene: TRBD2
V gene: TRBV4-2
CDR3 DNA: TGTGCCAGCAGCCAAGATTTCACTAGCGGGAGCCGCGAGCAGTACTTC
CDR3 protein: CASSQDFTSGSREQYF

clone size: .
J gene: TRBJ2-1
D gene: TRBD2
V gene: TRBV2
CDR3 DNA: TGTGCCAGCAGTGAAAAAGGGAGGGCCATATCCGATGAGCAGTTCTTC
CDR3 protein: CASSEKGRAISDEQFF

clone size: .
J gene: TRBJ2-3
D gene: TRBD2
V gene: TRBV7-9
CDR3 DNA: TGTGCCAGCAGTCCACTAGCGGGCACAGATACGCAGTATTTT
CDR3 protein: CASSPLAGTDTQYF

clone size: .
J gene: TRBJ2-5
D gene: .
V gene: TRBV29-1
CDR3 DNA: TGCAGCGTTGAGCTTTTCCGGGAGAATGGAGAGACCCAGTACTTC
CDR3 protein: CSVELFRENGETQYF

clone size: .
J gene: TRBJ2-1
D gene: .
V gene: TRBV5-6
CDR3 DNA: TGTGCCAGCAGCTTGGGGGGTAGCGATGAGCAGTTCTTC
CDR3 protein: CASSLGGSDEQFF

clone size: .
J gene: TRBJ2-7
D gene: .
V gene: TRBV30
CDR3 DNA: TGTGCCTGGAGTGAGACTAGACGGGAGCAGTACTTC
CDR3 protein: CAWSETRREQYF

clone size: .
J gene: TRBJ1-5
D gene: TRBD1
V gene: TRBV28
CDR3 DNA: TGTGCCAGCATCCCAGGGGGCGGCAATCAGCCCCAGCATTTT
CDR3 protein: CASIPGGGNQPQHF

clone size: .
J gene: TRBJ2-1
D gene: .
V gene: TRBV7-3
CDR3 DNA: TGTGCCAGCAGTATCGACAGCTACAATGAGCAGTTCTTC
CDR3 protein: CASSIDSYNEQFF

clone size: .
J gene: TRBJ1-4
D gene: .
V gene: TRBV2
CDR3 DNA: TGTGCCAGCAGTGAGATCGGGATTAGCACTAATGAAAAACTGTTTTTT
CDR3 protein: CASSEIGISTNEKLFF

clone size: .
J gene: TRBJ2-7
D gene: .
V gene: TRBV10-2
CDR3 DNA: TGCGCCAGCAAGGGGACACACCTCTCCTACGAGCAGTACTTC
CDR3 protein: CASKGTHLSYEQYF

clone size: .
J gene: TRBJ2-7
D gene: TRBD1
V gene: TRBV30
CDR3 DNA: TGTGCCTGGAGTGGAGAGACAGGGGTTGGAGACGAGCAGTACTTC
CDR3 protein: CAWSGETGVGDEQYF

clone size: many
J gene: TRBJ2-7
D gene: .
V gene: TRBV7-8
CDR3 DNA: TGTGCCAGCAGCTTTGGGGCAGAGCAGTACTTC
CDR3 protein: CASSFGAEQYF

clone size: .
J gene: TRBJ1-5
D gene: TRBD1
V gene: TRBV5-1
CDR3 DNA: TGCGCCAGCAGCTTGGCCGGGACAGGCAATCAGCCCCAGCATTTT
CDR3 protein: CASSLAGTGNQPQHF

clone size: .
J gene: TRBJ2-7
D gene: TRBD2
V gene: TRBV7-2
CDR3 DNA: TGTGCCAGCAGCTTAGGAGTTGGGACTAGAACCCACGAGCAGTACTTC
CDR3 protein: CASSLGVGTRTHEQYF

clone size: .
J gene: TRBJ2-2
D gene: .
V gene: TRBV9
CDR3 DNA: TGTGCCAGCAGCGCCTCAGGGGCGAGGAACACCGGGGAGCTGTTTTTT
CDR3 protein: CASSASGARNTGELFF

clone size: .
J gene: TRBJ2-3
D gene: TRBD2
V gene: TRBV6-5
CDR3 DNA: TGTGCCAGCAGTTCCAGGACTAGCGGATACACAGATACGCAGTATTTT
CDR3 protein: CASSSRTSGYTDTQYF

clone size: .
J gene: TRBJ2-7
D gene: .
V gene: TRBV27
CDR3 DNA: TGTGCCAGCAGTTTAGGTAGATCCTACGAGCAGTACTTC
CDR3 protein: CASSLGRSYEQYF

clone size: .
J gene: TRBJ1-2
D gene: .
V gene: TRBV28
CDR3 DNA: TGTGCCAGCAGTGTATGGAGTGGCTACACCTTC
CDR3 protein: CASSVWSGYTF

clone size: .
J gene: TRBJ2-7
D gene: TRBD1
V gene: TRBV15
CDR3 DNA: TGTGCCACCAGCAGAGGAGGGGACAGGGCAAACTACGAGCAGTACTTC
CDR3 protein: CATSRGGDRANYEQYF